The sequence of this TCR beta chain was determined in a study of cytomegalovirus exposure and HLA in healthy donors. Study-wide results and caveats: Researchers catalogued some 160 TCR beta chains as cytomegalovirus-associated. 87-base-pair reads could not separate some V segments, including TRBV6-2 and TRBV6-3.

The primer mix had 60 Vbeta and 13 Jbeta primers. Here immunoSEQ multiplex PCR was the method, and the copy in TCRdb shows in-frame clones only, minus some. Here the sample spans roughly 62,000 clones, roughly 80% being singletons. CDR1 and CDR2 from the germline V gene are SSHAT and FNYEAQ (reference sequence). This CDR3 comprises 13 residues. Points on this clone: Its target is unknown. Germline is not matched at one junction end, which may reflect a read error.

Material for sequencing was PBMCs. The V gene is TRBV7-7, the J gene TRBJ2-6; D is unresolved. This receptor was identified in a woman aged 40 to 50 in good health and CMV-seropositive. The CDR3 DNA is TGTGCTAGCACCCCCGCTGGGGCCAACGTCCTGACTTTC. The encoded protein is CASTPAGANVLTF. The whole variable domain, remainder taken from reference TRBV7-7 and TRBJ2-6, is GAGVSQSPRYKVTKRGQDVTLRCDPISSHATLYWYQQALGQGPEFLTYFNYEAQPDKSGLPSDRFSAERPEGSISTLTIQRTEQRDSAMYRCASTPAGANVLTFGAGSRLTVL.